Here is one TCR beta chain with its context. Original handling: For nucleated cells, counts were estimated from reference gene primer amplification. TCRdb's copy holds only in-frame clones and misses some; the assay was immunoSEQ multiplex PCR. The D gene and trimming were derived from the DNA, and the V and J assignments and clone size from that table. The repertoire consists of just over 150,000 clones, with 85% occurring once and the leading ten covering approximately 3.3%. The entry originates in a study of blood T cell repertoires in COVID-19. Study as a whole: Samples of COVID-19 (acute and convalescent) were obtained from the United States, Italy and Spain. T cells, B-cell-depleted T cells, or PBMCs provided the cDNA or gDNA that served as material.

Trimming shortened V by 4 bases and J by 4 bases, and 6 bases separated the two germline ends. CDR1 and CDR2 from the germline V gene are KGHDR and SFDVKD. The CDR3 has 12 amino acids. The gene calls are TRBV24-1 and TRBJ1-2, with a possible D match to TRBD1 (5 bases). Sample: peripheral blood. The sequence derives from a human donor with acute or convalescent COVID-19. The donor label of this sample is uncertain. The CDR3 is CATSEGRYGYTF. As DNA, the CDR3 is TGTGCCACCAGTGAGGGGCGCTATGGCTACACCTTC.